This entry concerns a single T cell receptor (beta chain). Its specificity is unknown. Trimming pared 8 bases from V and 4 bases from J, leaving 11 bases between. Germline V gene sequence: CDR1 MNHEY, CDR2 SVGAGI. The CDR3 has 12 amino acids. Here immunoSEQ multiplex PCR was the method, and the copy in TCRdb shows in-frame clones only, minus some. The table shows more than 95,000 clones, with over 90% occurring only once. The entry originates in a study of T cell responses to AZD1222 COVID-19 vaccine. Study background: Second-dose schedules of about 4 or about 12 weeks were combined. General study results and limits: Reports indicate that nearly half of spike-specific TCRs are directed at unmutated variant regions. Dominant CD4 TCR responses targeted spike regions 160-218 and 743-854.

Sample: peripheral blood, taken on day 0 of AZD1222 vaccination. The receptor comes from an adult in good health. V usage is TRBV6-5 and J usage is TRBJ1-1; D is possibly TRBD1 (5 bases). This chain's CDR3 is CASLGRGTEAFF. The CDR3 nucleotides are TGTGCCAGCTTAGGAAGGGGCACTGAAGCTTTCTTT.